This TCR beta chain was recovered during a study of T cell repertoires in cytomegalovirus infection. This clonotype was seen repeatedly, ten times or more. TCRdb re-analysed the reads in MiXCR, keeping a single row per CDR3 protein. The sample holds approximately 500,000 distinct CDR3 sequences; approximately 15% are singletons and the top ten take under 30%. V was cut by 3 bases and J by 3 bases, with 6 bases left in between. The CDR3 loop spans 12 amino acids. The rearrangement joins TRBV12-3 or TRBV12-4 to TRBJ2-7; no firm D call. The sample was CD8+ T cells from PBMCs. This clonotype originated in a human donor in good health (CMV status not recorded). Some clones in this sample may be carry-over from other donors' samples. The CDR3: CASSFLFYEQYF. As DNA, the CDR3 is TGTGCCAGCAGTTTTTTGTTCTACGAGCAGTACTTC.